This T cell receptor (beta chain) emerged from a study of shared clonotypes between healthy human individuals. For the study at large: Each donor contributed plates that comprised three CD4 naive, three CD4 memory, two CD8 naive and one CD8 memory.

Assay: immunoSEQ multiplex PCR; the TCRdb copy retains only in-frame clones and omits some. The sample consists of roughly 2.5 million clones, roughly nine tenths of them appearing once. The authors divided CD4+ cells into CD45RA+ naive and CD45RA-negative memory subsets. Germline trimming cut 3 bases from V and 0 bases from J; bases unmatched to any gene: 13. The CDR3 covers 19 residues. Germline V lookup: CDR1 SGHRS, CDR2 YFSETQ. This clone was observed once. This TCR was sampled from a man aged 18-30 years in good health. V gene TRBV5-1 combines with J gene TRBJ2-7; 12 nucleotides line up with TRBD2. The sample consisted of naive CD4+ T cells sorted from blood. Subset here: CD45RA+ positively selected. This CDR3 is CASSSPRLAGAIISYEQYF. The CDR3 nucleotides read TGCGCCAGCAGCTCCCCCCGACTAGCGGGGGCGATTATCTCCTACGAGCAGTACTTC.